Below are 19 T cell receptor beta chains sequenced from a single sample in a study of regulatory T cells in long-lasting Graves disease. Construction of the TCR beta libraries employed iRepertoire HTBI primers in conjunction with Arm-PCR of CDR3 regions. TCRdb re-called the multiplex PCR reads with MiXCR, one entry per CDR3 protein. The table records around 450,000 distinct CDR3 sequences, approximately 21% of them present only once. Time point of the sample: persistent/refractory GD, antithyroid drugs over 5 years with positive TRAb. After RNA was extracted from PBMCs, the TCR library was made from it. Sequences were derived from peripheral blood mononuclear cells (PBMCs), sampled when the disease was refractory, from a patient treated with antithyroid drugs. These receptors were taken from a female donor with Graves disease.

A few counts support this clonotype. This chain uses TRBV6-5 with TRBJ2-7, with TRBD2 matching over 8 bases. Trimming at V came to 2 bases and at J to 6 bases, leaving 9 bases not matched to a gene. The CDR3 runs to 15 residues. Germline CDR1 and CDR2: MNHEY and SVGAGI. The CDR3, as DNA: TGTGCCAGCAGTTACACGGGGGGGGCCCTCGGCGAGCAGTACTTC. This translates into CASSYTGGALGEQYF.

This clonotype was detected ten times or more. The chain is built from TRBV2 and TRBJ2-7; TRBD1 matches 10 bases. Germline V gene sequence: CDR1 SNHLY, CDR2 FYNNEI. Unmatched junction bases numbered 5, after V lost 4 bases and J lost 2 bases. This CDR3 is 15 amino acids long. The DNA of the CDR3 is TGTGCCAGCAGTGTTCCGGGACAGGGGCCCTACGAGCAGTACTTC. Amino acids: CASSVPGQGPYEQYF.

This clonotype has a handful of counts. The chain couples TRBV5-1 to TRBJ2-7, with 10 bases that match TRBD2. CDR1 and CDR2 (germline): SGHRS, YFSETQ. The V segment lost 4 bases and the J segment 3 bases; nucleotides outside the gene matches: 13. The CDR3 loop spans 17 amino acids. The CDR3 loop is CASSQDLTSSGGYEQYF. The CDR3 nucleotides are TGCGCCAGCAGCCAGGACCTAACCTCTAGCGGGGGCTACGAGCAGTACTTC.

The chain carries TRBV7-9 and TRBJ1-1; D is ambiguous. CDR3 length: 15 residues. The germline CDR1 and CDR2 sequences are SEHNR and FQNEAQ (reference sequence). V was shortened by 2 bases and J by 6 bases, with 16 bases between the two germline ends. This CDR3 reads CASSLSGRSDPEAFF. In DNA form, the CDR3 reads TGTGCCAGCAGCTTAAGCGGAAGAAGTGACCCTGAAGCTTTCTTT.

This clonotype was seen at least ten times. The chain employs TRBV11-2 and TRBJ2-5, with TRBD2 as a possible D gene (5 bases). Between the trimmed V and J ends, which lost 5 bases and 5 bases, there was a span of 15 bases. The CDR3 is 14 residues long. CDR1 is SGHAT and CDR2 is FQNNGV in the germline V gene. The DNA for the CDR3 is TGTGCCAGCAGCGAATTATTTCAGCGGGAGACCCAGTACTTC. Translated, it gives CASSELFQRETQYF.

The chain couples TRBV15 to TRBJ2-2; TRBD1 matches at 10 bases. The CDR3 contains 19 residues. V gave up 5 bases and J gave up 6 bases; unmatched junction bases: 18. Looked up from germline, CDR1 is LNHNV and CDR2 is YYDKDF (reference sequence). The CDR3 DNA reads as TGTGCCACCAGCTCAGGGGGGATCCGGGACAGGGGCCTCGCCGGGGAGCTGTTTTTT. Protein sequence: CATSSGGIRDRGLAGELFF.

Concerning this clonotype: A read error may explain this, as a much larger clone is one base away. This chain connects TRBV12-5 to TRBJ2-5; D possibly corresponds to TRBD1 (6 bases). CDR3 length equals 14 residues. CDR1 is LGHNT and CDR2 is FRNRAP in the germline V gene. V was cut by 3 bases and J by 3 bases, with 11 bases left in between. CDR3 sequence (DNA): TGTGCTAGTGGTTTCAGGACAGTTAAAGAGACCCAGTACTTC. Translated, it gives CASGFRTVKETQYF.

This clonotype has only a few counts. The V and J genes are TRBV6-2 or TRBV6-3 and TRBJ2-1; 7 bases line up with TRBD2. CDR3 length equals 15 residues. Germline loops: CDR1 MNHEY, CDR2 SVGEGT. Germline trimming cut 2 bases from V and 4 bases from J; bases unmatched to any gene: 5. This CDR3 is CASSYESSGYNEQFF. CDR3 bases: TGTGCCAGCAGTTACGAATCTAGCGGATACAATGAGCAGTTCTTC.

This clonotype was recorded at least ten times. This CDR3 reads CATRTQETQYF. DNA for the CDR3: TGTGCCACCAGAACCCAAGAGACCCAGTACTTC. The genes are TRBV28 and TRBJ2-5; unclear D gene. The CDR3 length is 11 residues. V was pared by 10 bases and J by 1 base, with 7 bases between. Germline V gene data show CDR1 as MDHEN and CDR2 as SYDVKM.

This clonotype was recorded a few times. V gene TRBV5-4 combines with J gene TRBJ2-7; 13 nucleotides align to TRBD2. The germline V gene encodes CDR1 SGHNT and CDR2 YYREEE (reference sequence). The CDR3 is 16 amino acids. Trimming removed 4 bases from V and 3 bases from J; junction bases left unmatched: 7. CDR3 sequence (DNA): TGTGCCAGCAGCCCGAGGGGACTAGCGGGATACTACGAGCAGTACTTC. Its translation is CASSPRGLAGYYEQYF. The variable domain in full, completed from reference TRBV5-4 and TRBJ2-7, reads ETGVTQSPTHLIKTRGQQVTLRCSSQSGHNTVSWYQQALGQGPQFIFQYYREEENGRGNFPPRFSGLQFPNYSSELNVNALELDDSALYLCASSPRGLAGYYEQYFGPGTRLTVT.

The sample holds many counts of this clonotype. This chain joins TRBV2 and TRBJ1-2, with D possibly TRBD1 on 5 matching bases. CDR1 and CDR2 (germline): SNHLY, FYNNEI. This CDR3 spans 12 amino acids. The ends were cut back, 4 bases at V and 3 bases at J, with 6 bases in the middle. The CDR3 sequence: CASSGDDYGYTF. CDR3 nucleotides: TGTGCCAGCAGTGGGGACGACTATGGCTACACCTTC.

This chain connects TRBV6-2 or TRBV6-3 to TRBJ1-6; 9 nucleotides align to TRBD1. The length of the CDR3 is 14 residues. Per the germline V gene, CDR1 is MNHEY and CDR2 is SVGEGT. V lost 11 bases and J lost 10; bases outside the gene matches: 12. The chain's CDR3 is CAGSMGQGGSPLHF. The DNA of the CDR3 is TGTGCCGGGAGCATGGGACAGGGAGGATCACCCCTCCACTTT.

In its sample, this clonotype was seen a few times. The genes are TRBV14 and TRBJ2-2; D possibly uses TRBD1 or TRBD2 (5 bases each). CDR1 and CDR2 from the germline V gene are SGHDN and FVKESK. The CDR3 is made up of 16 amino acids. V lost 0 bases and J lost 9, with 17 bases in between. As DNA, the CDR3 is TGTGCCAGCAGCCAAGACATCAGGGAGTATAGCTGGGAGCTGTTTTTT. Amino acids: CASSQDIREYSWELFF.

This clonotype was seen repeatedly, ten times or more. This chain uses TRBV27 with TRBJ2-7, with 9 bases that match TRBD1. V trimming: 2 bases; J trimming: 2 bases; junction bases outside the gene matches: 7. CDR3 length: 16 amino acids. Germline CDR1 is MNHEY and CDR2 is SMNVEV (reference sequence). This chain's CDR3 is CASSLRLGDRAYEQYF. The CDR3 nucleotides are TGTGCCAGCAGTTTAAGGTTAGGGGACAGGGCCTACGAGCAGTACTTC.

This clonotype has a handful of counts. The V call is TRBV12-3 or TRBV12-4, the J call TRBJ1-5, with TRBD1 matching 7 bases. J gave up 3 bases and V 7 bases, and 3 bases lay outside the gene matches. The CDR3 totals 13 residues. This CDR3 is CASNRGYNQPQHF. CDR3 bases: TGTGCCAGCAACAGGGGATACAATCAGCCCCAGCATTTT.

This clonotype came up a few times. V usage is TRBV27 and J usage is TRBJ2-5, with 9 bases matching TRBD1. The CDR3 length is 16 residues. Per the germline V gene, CDR1 is MNHEY and CDR2 is SMNVEV (reference sequence). The V and J ends lost 5 bases and 5 bases, in that order; junction bases with no gene match: 12. CDR3 nucleotide sequence: TGTGCCAGCAGTACCCAATACGAGGGACAGGGCGAGACCCAGTACTTC. It encodes CASSTQYEGQGETQYF.

This clonotype showed up many times. This chain joins TRBV30 and TRBJ1-2; a weak D match, TRBD1 (5 bases). The ends were cut back, 3 bases at V and 6 bases at J, with 11 bases in the middle. CDR3 size: 12 residues. From germline, CDR1 is GTSNPN and CDR2 SVGIG (reference sequence). Here the CDR3 reads CAWSRGGDGYTF. The CDR3 region has the DNA TGTGCCTGGAGCCGGGGAGGGGATGGCTACACCTTC.

This clonotype showed up many times. This sequence joins TRBV4-3 and TRBJ2-7; tentatively, D is TRBD1 (6 bases). From germline, CDR1 is LGHNA and CDR2 YSLEER. This CDR3 is 14 amino acids long. V gave up 3 bases and J gave up 0 bases, with 9 bases separating them. The DNA for the CDR3 is TGCGCCAGCAGCCATCAGGGGAGCTCCTACGAGCAGTACTTC. Translating it yields CASSHQGSSYEQYF.

This clonotype was observed many times. The CDR3 is CASSFVSPAGHHTF. The CDR3 DNA is TGTGCCAGCAGTTTCGTCAGCCCCGCCGGCCATCACACCTTC. The V call is TRBV28, the J call TRBJ1-2, with D unclear. Germline V gene data show CDR1 as MDHEN and CDR2 as SYDVKM. Trimming left V 3 bases short and J 12 bases short, with 20 bases between. The CDR3 loop spans 14 amino acids.